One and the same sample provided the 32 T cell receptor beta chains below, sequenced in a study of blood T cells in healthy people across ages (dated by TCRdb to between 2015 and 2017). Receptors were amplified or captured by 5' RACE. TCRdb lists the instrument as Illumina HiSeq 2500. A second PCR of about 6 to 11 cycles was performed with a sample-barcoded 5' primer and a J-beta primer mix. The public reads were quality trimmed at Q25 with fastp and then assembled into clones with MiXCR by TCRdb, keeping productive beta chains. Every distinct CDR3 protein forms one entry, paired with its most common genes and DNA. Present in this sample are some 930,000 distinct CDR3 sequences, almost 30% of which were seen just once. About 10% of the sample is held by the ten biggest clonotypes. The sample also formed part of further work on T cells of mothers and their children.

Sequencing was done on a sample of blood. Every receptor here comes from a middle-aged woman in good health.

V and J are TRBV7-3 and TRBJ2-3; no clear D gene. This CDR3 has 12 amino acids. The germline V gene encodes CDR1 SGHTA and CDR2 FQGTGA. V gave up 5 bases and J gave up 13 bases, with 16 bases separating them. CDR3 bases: TGTGCCAGCAGCCCAGACGGAACGTTAAAGTATTTT. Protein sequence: CASSPDGTLKYF.

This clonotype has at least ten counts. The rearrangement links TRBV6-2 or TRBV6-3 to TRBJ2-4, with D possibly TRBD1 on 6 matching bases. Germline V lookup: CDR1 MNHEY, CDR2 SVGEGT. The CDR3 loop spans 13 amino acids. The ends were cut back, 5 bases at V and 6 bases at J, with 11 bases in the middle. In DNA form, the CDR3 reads TGTGCCAGCAGTCGGACAGACGGAAACATTCAGTACTTC. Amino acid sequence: CASSRTDGNIQYF.

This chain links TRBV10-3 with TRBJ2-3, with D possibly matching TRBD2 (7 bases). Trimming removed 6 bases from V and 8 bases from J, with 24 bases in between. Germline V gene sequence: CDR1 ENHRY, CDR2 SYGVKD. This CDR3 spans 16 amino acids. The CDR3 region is CAISKTGLGPGGTQYF. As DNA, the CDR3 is TGTGCCATCAGCAAAACAGGGCTAGGTCCGGGAGGTACGCAGTATTTT.

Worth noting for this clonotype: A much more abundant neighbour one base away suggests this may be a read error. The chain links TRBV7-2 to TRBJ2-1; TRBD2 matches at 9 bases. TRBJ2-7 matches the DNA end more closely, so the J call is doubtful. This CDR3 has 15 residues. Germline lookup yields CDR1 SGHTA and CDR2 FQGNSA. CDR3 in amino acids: CTSSLEGRGGREQYF. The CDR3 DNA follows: TGTACCAGCAGCTTAGAAGGGCGGGGGGGCCGCGAGCAGTACTTC.

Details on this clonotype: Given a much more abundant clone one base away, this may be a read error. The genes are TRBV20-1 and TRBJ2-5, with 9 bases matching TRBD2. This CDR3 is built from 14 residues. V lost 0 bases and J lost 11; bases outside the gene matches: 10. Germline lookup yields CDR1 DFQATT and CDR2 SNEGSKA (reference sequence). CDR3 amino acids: CSARDAGGYNEQYF. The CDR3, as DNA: TGCAGTGCTAGAGATGCGGGGGGGTACAATGAGCAGTACTTC.

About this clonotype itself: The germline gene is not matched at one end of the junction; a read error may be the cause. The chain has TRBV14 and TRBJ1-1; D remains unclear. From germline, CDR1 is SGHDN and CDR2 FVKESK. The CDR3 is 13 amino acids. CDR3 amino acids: CASRQGGRTEAFF. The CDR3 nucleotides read TGTGCCAGCAGACAAGGAGGGAGGACTGAAGCTTTCTTT.

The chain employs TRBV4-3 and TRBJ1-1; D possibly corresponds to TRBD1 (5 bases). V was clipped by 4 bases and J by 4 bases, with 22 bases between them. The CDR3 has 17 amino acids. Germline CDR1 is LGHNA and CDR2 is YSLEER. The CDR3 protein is CASSRNPPGTVGTEAFF. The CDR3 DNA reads TGCGCCAGCAGCCGGAACCCGCCGGGGACGGTAGGCACTGAAGCTTTCTTT.

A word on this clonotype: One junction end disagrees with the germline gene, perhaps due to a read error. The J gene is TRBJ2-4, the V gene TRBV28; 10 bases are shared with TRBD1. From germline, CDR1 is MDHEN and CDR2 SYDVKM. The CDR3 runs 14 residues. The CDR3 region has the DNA TGTGTCAGCAGTACGACAGGGGGCCTGGACATTCAGTACTTC. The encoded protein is CVSSTTGGLDIQYF. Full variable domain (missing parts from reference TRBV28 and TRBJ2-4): DVKVTQSSRYLVKRTGEKVFLECVQDMDHENMFWYRQDPGLGLRLIYFSYDVKMKEKGDIPEGYSVSREKKERFSLILESASTNQTSMYLCVSSTTGGLDIQYFGAGTRLSVL.

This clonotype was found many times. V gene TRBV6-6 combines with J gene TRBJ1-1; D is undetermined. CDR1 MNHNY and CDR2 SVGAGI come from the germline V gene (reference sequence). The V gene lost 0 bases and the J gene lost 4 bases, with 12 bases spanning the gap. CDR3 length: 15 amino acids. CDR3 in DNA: TGTGCCAGCAGTTACTCGGACCAGGCAGGCACTGAAGCTTTCTTT. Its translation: CASSYSDQAGTEAFF.

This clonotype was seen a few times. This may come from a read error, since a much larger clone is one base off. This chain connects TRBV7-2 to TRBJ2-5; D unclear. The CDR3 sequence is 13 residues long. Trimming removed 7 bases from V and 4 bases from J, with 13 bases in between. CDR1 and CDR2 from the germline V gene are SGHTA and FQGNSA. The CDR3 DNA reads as TGTGCCAGCACCGTTACAATTCGAGAGACCCAGTACTTC. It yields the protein CASTVTIRETQYF.

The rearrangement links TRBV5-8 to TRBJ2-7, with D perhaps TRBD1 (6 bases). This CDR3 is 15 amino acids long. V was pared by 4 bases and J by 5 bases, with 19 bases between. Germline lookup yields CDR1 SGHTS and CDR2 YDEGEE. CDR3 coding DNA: TGTGCCAGCAGCCCGGGTGGGCAGGGGAGCAACGAGCAGTACTTC. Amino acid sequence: CASSPGGQGSNEQYF.

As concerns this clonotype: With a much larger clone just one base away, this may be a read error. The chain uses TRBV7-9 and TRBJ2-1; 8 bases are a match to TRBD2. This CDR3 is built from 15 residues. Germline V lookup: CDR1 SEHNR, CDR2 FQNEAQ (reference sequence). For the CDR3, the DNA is TGTGCCGGCAGCTTAGCGGCGGGGGGTCTGGATGAGCAGTTCTTC. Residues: CAGSLAAGGLDEQFF. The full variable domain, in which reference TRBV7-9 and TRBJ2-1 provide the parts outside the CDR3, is DTGVSQNPRHKITKRGQNVTFRCDPISEHNRLYWYRQTLGQGPEFLTYFQNEAQLEKSRLLSDRFSAERPKGSFSTLEIQRTEQGDSAMYLCAGSLAAGGLDEQFFGPGTRLTVL.

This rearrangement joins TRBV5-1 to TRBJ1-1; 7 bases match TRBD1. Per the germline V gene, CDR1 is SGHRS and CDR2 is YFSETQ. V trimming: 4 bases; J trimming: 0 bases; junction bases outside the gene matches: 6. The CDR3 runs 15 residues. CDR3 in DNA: TGCGCCAGCAGCGTTCCAGGGGGTATGAACACTGAAGCTTTCTTT. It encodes CASSVPGGMNTEAFF.

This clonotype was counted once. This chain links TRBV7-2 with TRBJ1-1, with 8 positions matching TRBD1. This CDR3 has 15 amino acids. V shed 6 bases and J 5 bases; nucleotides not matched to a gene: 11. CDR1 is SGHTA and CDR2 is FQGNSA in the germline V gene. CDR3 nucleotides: TGTGCCAGCAGTTTGATGGCAGGGGGCGCGACTGAAGCTTTCTTT. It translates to CASSLMAGGATEAFF.

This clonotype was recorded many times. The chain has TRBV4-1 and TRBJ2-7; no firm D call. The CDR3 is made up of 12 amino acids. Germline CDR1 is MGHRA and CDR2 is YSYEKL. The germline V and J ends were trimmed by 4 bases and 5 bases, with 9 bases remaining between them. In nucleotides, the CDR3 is TGCGCCAGCAGCCTCTCCGAGAACGAGCAGTACTTC. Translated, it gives CASSLSENEQYF.

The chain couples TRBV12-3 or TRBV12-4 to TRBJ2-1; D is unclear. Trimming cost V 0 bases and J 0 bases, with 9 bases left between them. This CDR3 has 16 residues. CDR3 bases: TGTGCCAGCAGTTTAGCGGCGGCTTCCTCCTACAATGAGCAGTTCTTC. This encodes CASSLAAASSYNEQFF.

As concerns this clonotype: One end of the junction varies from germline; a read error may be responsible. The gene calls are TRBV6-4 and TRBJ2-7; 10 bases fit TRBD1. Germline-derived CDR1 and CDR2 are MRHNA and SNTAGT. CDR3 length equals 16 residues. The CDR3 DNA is TGTGCCATCAGTGAGTCTAGGACAGGGGGTTCCTACGAGCAGTACTTC. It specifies CAISESRTGGSYEQYF.

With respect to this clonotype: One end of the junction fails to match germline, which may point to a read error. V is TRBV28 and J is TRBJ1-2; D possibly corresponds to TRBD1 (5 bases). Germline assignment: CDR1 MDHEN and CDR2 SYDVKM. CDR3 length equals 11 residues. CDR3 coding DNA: TGTGCCAGCAGTCCAGGGTATGGCTACGCCTTC. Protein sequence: CASSPGYGYAF.

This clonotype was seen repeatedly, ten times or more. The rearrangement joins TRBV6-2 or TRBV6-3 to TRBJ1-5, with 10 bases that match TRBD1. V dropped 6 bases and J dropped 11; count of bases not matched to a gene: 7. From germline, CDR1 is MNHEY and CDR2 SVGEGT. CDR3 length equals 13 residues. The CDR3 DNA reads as TGTGCCAGCAGATCAGGACAGGGGGGTACCCAGCATTTT. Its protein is CASRSGQGGTQHF.

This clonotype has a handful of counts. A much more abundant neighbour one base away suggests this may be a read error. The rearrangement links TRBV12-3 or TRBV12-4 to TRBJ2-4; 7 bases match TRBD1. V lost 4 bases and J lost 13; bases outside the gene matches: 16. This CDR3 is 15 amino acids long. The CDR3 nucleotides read TGTGCCAGCAGTTCGACAGGGCGCTCCTACAATGAGCAGTACTTC. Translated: CASSSTGRSYNEQYF.

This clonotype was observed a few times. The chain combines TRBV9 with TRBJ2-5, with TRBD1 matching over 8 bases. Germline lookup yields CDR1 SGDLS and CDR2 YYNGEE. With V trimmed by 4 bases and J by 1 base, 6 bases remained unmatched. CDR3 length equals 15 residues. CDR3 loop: CASSPRTGSQETQYF. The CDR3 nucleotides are TGTGCCAGCAGCCCTCGGACAGGGTCCCAAGAGACCCAGTACTTC.

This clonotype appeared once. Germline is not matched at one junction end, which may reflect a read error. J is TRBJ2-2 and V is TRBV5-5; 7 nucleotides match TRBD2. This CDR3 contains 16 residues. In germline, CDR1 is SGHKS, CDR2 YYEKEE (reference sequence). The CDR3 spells CASNWAAGVNTGERFF. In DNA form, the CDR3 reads TGTGCCAGCAACTGGGCTGCGGGGGTGAACACCGGGGAGCGGTTTTTT.

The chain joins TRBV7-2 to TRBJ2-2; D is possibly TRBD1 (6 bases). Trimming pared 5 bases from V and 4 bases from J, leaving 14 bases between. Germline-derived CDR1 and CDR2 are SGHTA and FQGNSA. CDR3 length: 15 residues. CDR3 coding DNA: TGTGCCAGCAGCCCAATCCGGACAGTCACCGGGGAGCTGTTTTTT. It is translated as CASSPIRTVTGELFF.

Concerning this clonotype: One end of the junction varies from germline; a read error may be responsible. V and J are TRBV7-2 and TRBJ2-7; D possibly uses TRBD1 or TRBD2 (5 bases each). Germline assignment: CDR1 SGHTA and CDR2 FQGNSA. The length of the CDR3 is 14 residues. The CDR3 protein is CAGSLGQGPYEQYF. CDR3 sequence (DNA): TGTGCCGGCAGCTTAGGGCAGGGACCCTACGAGCAGTACTTC. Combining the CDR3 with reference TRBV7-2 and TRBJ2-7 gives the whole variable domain GAGVSQSPSNKVTEKGKDVELRCDPISGHTALYWYRQSLGQGLEFLIYFQGNSAPDKSGLPSDRFSAERTGGSVSTLTIQRTQQEDSAVYLCAGSLGQGPYEQYFGPGTRLTVT.

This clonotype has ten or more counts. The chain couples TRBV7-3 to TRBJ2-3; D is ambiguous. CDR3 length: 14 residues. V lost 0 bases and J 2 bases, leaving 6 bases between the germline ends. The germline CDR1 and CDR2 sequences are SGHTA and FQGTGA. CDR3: CASSLTKSTDTQYF. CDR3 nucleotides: TGTGCCAGCAGCTTAACGAAGTCCACAGATACGCAGTATTTT.

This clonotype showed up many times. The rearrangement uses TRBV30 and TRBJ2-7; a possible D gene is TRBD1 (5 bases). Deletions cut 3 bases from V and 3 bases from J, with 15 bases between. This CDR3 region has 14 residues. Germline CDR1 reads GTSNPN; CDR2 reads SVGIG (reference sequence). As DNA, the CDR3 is TGTGCCTGGAGATCCCAAGGGGTAAGCTACGAGCAGTACTTC. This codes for CAWRSQGVSYEQYF.

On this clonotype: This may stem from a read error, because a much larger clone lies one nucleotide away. As DNA, the CDR3 is TGTGCCAGTAGTGGACAGACAGGGGTCAACTATGGCTACACCTTC. Protein sequence: CASSGQTGVNYGYTF. The J gene is TRBJ1-2, the V gene TRBV19; TRBD1 matches at 8 bases. The CDR3 consists of 15 residues. V trimming: 5 bases; J trimming: 2 bases; junction bases outside the gene matches: 7. The V gene's germline CDR1 is LNHDA and CDR2 SQIVND (reference sequence).

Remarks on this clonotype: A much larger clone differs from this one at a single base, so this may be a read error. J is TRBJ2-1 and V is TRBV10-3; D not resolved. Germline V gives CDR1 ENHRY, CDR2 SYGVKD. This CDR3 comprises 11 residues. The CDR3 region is CALRRREEQFF. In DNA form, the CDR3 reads TGTGCCCTCAGGCGTCGCGAGGAGCAGTTCTTC.

The CDR3 sequence: CSASLRPGQGLSPLHF. The CDR3 DNA reads TGCAGTGCTAGCCTACGACCGGGACAGGGGCTTTCACCCCTCCACTTT. This chain uses TRBV20-1 with TRBJ1-6; 10 bases agree with TRBD1. The CDR3 length is 16 residues. Trimming cost V 3 bases and J 9 bases; bases outside gene matches: 11. Germline CDR1 and CDR2: DFQATT and SNEGSKA (reference sequence).

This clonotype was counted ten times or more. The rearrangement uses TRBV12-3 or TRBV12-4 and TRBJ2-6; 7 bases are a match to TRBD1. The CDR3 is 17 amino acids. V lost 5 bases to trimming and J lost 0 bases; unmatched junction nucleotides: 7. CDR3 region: CASSPTGVGSGANVLTF. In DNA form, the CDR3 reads TGTGCCAGCAGTCCCACAGGGGTAGGCTCTGGGGCCAACGTCCTGACTTTC.

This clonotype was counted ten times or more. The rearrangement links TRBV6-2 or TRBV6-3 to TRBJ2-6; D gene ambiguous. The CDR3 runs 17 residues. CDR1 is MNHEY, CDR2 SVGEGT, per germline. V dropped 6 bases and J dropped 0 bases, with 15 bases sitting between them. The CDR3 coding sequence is TGTGCCAGCAGCCTGGGTGGCAGGTTCTCTGGGGCCAACGTCCTGACTTTC. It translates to CASSLGGRFSGANVLTF.

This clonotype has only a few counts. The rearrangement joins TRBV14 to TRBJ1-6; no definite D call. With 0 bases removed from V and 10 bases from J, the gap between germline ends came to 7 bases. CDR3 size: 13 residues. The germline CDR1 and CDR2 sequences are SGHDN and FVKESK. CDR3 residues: CASSQDRRSPLHF. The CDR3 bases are TGTGCCAGCAGCCAAGATCGGAGGTCACCCCTCCACTTT.